Listed below are T cell receptor beta chains from one sample, sequenced in a study of control samples from healthy donors and cancer patients. TCRdb's table, derived via immunoSEQ multiplex PCR, lists solely in-frame clones and lacks some. This sample carries 150,000 to 200,000 clones, around 90% of them seen once, and the ten largest clones take 1.4%. Sequencing input: blood. Every receptor here comes from a woman between 45 and 60 years old in good health. The CDR3 runs from the conserved cysteine through the conserved F or W. A D gene is named only where the DNA matches it firmly. Clone sizes are given selectively: once, few, many, or a class where the clone is expanded.

J gene	V gene	D gene	clone size	CDR3 protein	CDR3 DNA
TRBJ1-1	TRBV3-1/TRBV3-2	.	.	CASSRLEETEAFF	TGTGCCAGCAGCCGCCTAGAGGAAACTGAAGCTTTCTTT
TRBJ2-5	TRBV7-9	TRBD1	.	CASSTTGGETQYF	TGTGCCAGCAGTACTACAGGGGGAGAGACCCAGTACTTC
TRBJ1-5	TRBV6-5	.	.	CASSPPYGSNQPQHF	TGTGCCAGCAGTCCCCCTTACGGTAGCAATCAGCCCCAGCATTTT
TRBJ1-1	TRBV7-2	.	.	CASSLQAPGEAFF	TGTGCCAGCAGCTTACAGGCGCCAGGTGAAGCTTTCTTT
TRBJ2-7	TRBV19	TRBD1	.	CASRPTGGDYEQYF	TGTGCCAGTAGGCCGACAGGGGGAGACTACGAGCAGTACTTC
TRBJ2-7	TRBV7-2	.	.	CASSLAGAPYEQYF	TGTGCCAGCAGCTTAGCTGGAGCTCCATACGAGCAGTACTTC
TRBJ1-1	TRBV5-3	.	.	CARSLAGGNTEAFF	TGTGCCAGAAGCTTGGCAGGAGGGAACACTGAAGCTTTCTTT
TRBJ1-3	TRBV2	.	.	CATQGLSGNTIYF	TGTGCCACCCAGGGCCTCTCTGGAAACACCATATATTTT
TRBJ2-5	TRBV3-1/TRBV3-2	TRBD2	.	CASSRRLAEQETQYF	TGTGCCAGCAGTCGAAGACTAGCGGAACAAGAGACCCAGTACTTC
TRBJ2-2	TRBV10-1	TRBD1	.	CASSSGTGWVATGELFF	TGCGCCAGCAGTTCAGGGACAGGGTGGGTAGCGACCGGGGAGCTGTTTTTT
TRBJ1-1	TRBV19	TRBD1	.	CASSRGTGIILAF	TGTGCCAGTAGCCGTGGGACAGGGATAATCCTCGCTTTT
TRBJ2-4	TRBV5-5	.	.	CASTFWLAKNIQYF	TGTGCCAGCACCTTTTGGCTAGCCAAAAACATTCAGTACTTC
TRBJ1-1	TRBV28	.	.	CASSTPGRPNTEAFF	TGTGCCAGCAGTACCCCGGGACGGCCTAACACTGAAGCTTTCTTT
TRBJ1-3	TRBV28	.	.	CASSFRGSNTIYF	TGTGCCAGCAGTTTTAGGGGGTCGAACACCATATATTTT
TRBJ2-7	TRBV5-4	TRBD1	.	CASSPRQGSYEQYF	TGTGCCAGCAGCCCCCGACAGGGCTCCTACGAGCAGTACTTC
TRBJ1-2	TRBV18	TRBD1	.	CASSLRQGEDGYTF	TGTGCCAGCTCACTCCGACAGGGAGAAGATGGCTACACCTTC
TRBJ1-6	TRBV4-1	.	.	CASSHEGTYNSPLHF	TGCGCCAGCAGCCATGAGGGCACCTATAATTCACCCCTCCACTTT
TRBJ1-1	TRBV7-8	.	once	CASSLRLAVRNTEAFF	TGTGCCAGCAGCTTAAGGCTGGCAGTGAGGAACACTGAAGCTTTCTTT
TRBJ1-5	TRBV3-1/TRBV3-2	.	.	CASSPDWVNQPQHF	TGTGCCAGCAGCCCCGACTGGGTAAATCAGCCCCAGCATTTT
TRBJ1-6	TRBV28	TRBD1	.	CASSQGGTGSSYNSPLHF	TGTGCCAGCAGTCAAGGCGGGACAGGGAGCTCCTATAATTCACCCCTCCACTTT
TRBJ2-2	TRBV18	TRBD2	.	CASSPVTSGNTGELFF	TGTGCCAGCTCACCGGTAACTAGCGGGAACACCGGGGAGCTGTTTTTT
TRBJ2-5	TRBV5-1	.	few	CASRPTGTGETQYF	TGCGCCAGCAGACCCACAGGGACGGGAGAGACCCAGTACTTC
TRBJ2-5	TRBV6-1	.	.	CASSWMVGGEAQYF	TGTGCCAGCAGTTGGATGGTAGGGGGTGAGGCCCAGTACTTC
TRBJ2-1	TRBV29-1	TRBD2	.	CSGLLAGGDNEQFF	TGCAGCGGTCTACTAGCGGGAGGGGACAATGAGCAGTTCTTC
TRBJ1-3	TRBV5-6	.	.	CASSFEGVSDSGNTIYF	TGTGCCAGCAGCTTTGAGGGAGTTAGCGACTCTGGAAACACCATATATTTT
TRBJ1-5	TRBV28	TRBD1	.	CASSLLDRANQPQHF	TGTGCCAGCAGTCTACTGGACAGGGCCAATCAGCCCCAGCATTTT
TRBJ1-6	TRBV27	TRBD1	.	CATKTGTESRPLHF	TGCGCCACCAAAACCGGGACAGAATCCCGGCCCCTCCACTTT
TRBJ2-2	TRBV4-1	.	.	CASSQDWSTGELFF	TGCGCCAGCAGCCAAGATTGGAGCACCGGGGAGCTGTTTTTT
TRBJ2-3	TRBV20-1	.	few	CSGGDPDTQYF	TGCAGTGGGGGGGATCCAGATACGCAGTATTTT
TRBJ1-2	TRBV24-1	.	once	CATSDPHRGRDGYTF	TGTGCCACCAGTGACCCCCACCGGGGGCGCGATGGCTACACCTTC
TRBJ1-1	TRBV24-1	.	.	CATPLRPPDRNTEAFF	TGTGCCACCCCTTTACGCCCGCCGGACAGAAACACTGAAGCTTTCTTT
TRBJ1-1	TRBV11-2	.	.	CANSSSTEAFF	TGTGCCAACAGCTCGTCCACTGAAGCTTTCTTT
TRBJ2-3	TRBV2	TRBD2	.	CAGGTSEITQYF	TGTGCCGGAGGGACTAGCGAAATTACGCAGTATTTT
TRBJ1-2	TRBV10-3	.	.	CAISEGRSSNYGYTF	TGTGCCATCAGTGAGGGCAGATCCTCTAACTATGGCTACACCTTC
TRBJ2-5	TRBV5-1	.	.	CASSSDGGRETQYF	TGCGCCAGCAGCTCCGACGGGGGCAGAGAGACCCAGTACTTC
TRBJ2-5	TRBV4-3	.	.	CASSQGIRGGQETQYF	TGCGCCAGCAGCCAAGGGATCAGGGGAGGCCAAGAGACCCAGTACTTC
TRBJ2-5	TRBV7-8	TRBD1	.	CASSSSGTAQETQYF	TGTGCCAGCAGCTCTTCAGGGACAGCCCAAGAGACCCAGTACTTC
TRBJ2-1	TRBV4-1	TRBD2	.	CASSQDYFRLAGGEQFF	TGCGCCAGCAGCCAAGATTATTTTCGACTAGCGGGAGGTGAGCAGTTCTTC
TRBJ1-6	TRBV28	.	.	CASSLRGTNTPLHF	TGTGCCAGCAGTTTGCGGGGTACCAATACACCCCTCCACTTT
TRBJ1-2	TRBV19	.	once	CASIDGGAGFGYTF	TGTGCCAGTATTGATGGGGGCGCAGGTTTTGGCTACACCTTC
TRBJ1-2	TRBV2	.	.	CASSDSRNYGYTF	TGTGCCAGCAGTGACAGCCGGAACTATGGCTACACCTTC
TRBJ1-5	TRBV18	TRBD1	.	CASSPRGDRGQPQHF	TGTGCCAGCTCACCCCGAGGGGACAGGGGTCAGCCCCAGCATTTT
TRBJ2-1	TRBV24-1	TRBD1	.	CATSDAGTGQFF	TGTGCCACCAGTGACGCCGGGACAGGTCAGTTCTTC
TRBJ1-6	TRBV4-2	.	few	CASNPNRYNSPLHF	TGTGCCAGCAATCCCAATCGGTATAATTCACCCCTCCACTTT
TRBJ2-1	TRBV11-2	.	.	CASSLGTAYNEQFF	TGTGCCAGCAGCTTAGGGACCGCGTACAATGAGCAGTTCTTC
TRBJ2-7	TRBV10-3	.	once	CAISQEFYEQYF	TGTGCCATCAGCCAGGAGTTCTACGAGCAGTACTTC
TRBJ1-1	TRBV3-1/TRBV3-2	.	.	CASSQVGREAFF	TGTGCCAGCAGCCAAGTAGGCCGTGAAGCTTTCTTT
TRBJ2-5	TRBV12-5	.	.	CARRETQYF	TGTGCTCGGCGGGAGACCCAGTACTTC
TRBJ1-2	TRBV28	.	.	CASSLLDSGYTF	TGTGCCAGCAGTTTATTGGATAGCGGCTACACCTTC
TRBJ2-2	TRBV28	.	.	CASRNTGELFF	TGTGCCAGCAGAAACACCGGGGAGCTGTTTTTT
TRBJ2-3	TRBV18	TRBD2	.	CASSAQGAGITDTQYF	TGTGCCAGCTCAGCCCAAGGAGCGGGGATCACAGATACGCAGTATTTT
TRBJ1-4	TRBV11-2	.	.	CASSLAPGSNEKLFF	TGTGCCAGCAGCTTAGCCCCGGGGTCTAATGAAAAACTGTTTTTT
TRBJ2-2	TRBV19	.	few	CASKEGGYTGELFF	TGTGCCAGTAAGGAGGGGGGGTACACCGGGGAGCTGTTTTTT
TRBJ2-3	TRBV12-3/TRBV12-4	.	.	CASSLSPVNTQYF	TGTGCCAGCAGTTTATCTCCCGTTAATACGCAGTATTTT
TRBJ2-7	TRBV6-5	.	.	CASSYRDSGVFEQYF	TGTGCCAGCAGCTACCGCGATTCGGGTGTATTCGAGCAGTACTTC
TRBJ1-5	TRBV7-2	.	.	CASSLEDRRSQPQHF	TGTGCCAGCAGCTTAGAGGACCGTAGGAGTCAGCCCCAGCATTTT
TRBJ2-4	TRBV4-1	.	.	CASSPTGDIQYF	TGCGCCAGCAGCCCGACGGGAGACATTCAGTACTTC
TRBJ2-2	TRBV5-1	.	.	CASSVSTDTGELFF	TGCGCCAGCAGCGTATCCACGGACACCGGGGAGCTGTTTTTT
TRBJ2-3	TRBV3-1/TRBV3-2	.	.	CASSQAGTEHTQYF	TGTGCCAGCAGCCAAGCCGGGACCGAACATACGCAGTATTTT
TRBJ2-7	TRBV6-6	.	.	CASSPRHAYEQYF	TGTGCCAGCAGCCCAAGACACGCCTACGAGCAGTACTTC